This is a list of T cell receptor beta chains from one sample in a study of early T cells in non-severe SARS-CoV-2 infection. TCRdb itself ran the 5' RACE reads through MiXCR, one entry per CDR3 protein. The sample holds 60,000 to 75,000 distinct CDR3 sequences, approximately 12% seen once. The material sequenced was whole blood, taken at baseline. These TCRs come from an adult who was a healthcare worker with PCR-confirmed SARS-CoV-2 infection or an uninfected control (not recorded which). The CDR3 runs from the conserved cysteine through the conserved F or W. A D gene is named only where the DNA matches it firmly. Some rows mark clone size as missing; the rest say once, few, many or name a class of expanded clone.

TRBJ2-7	NA	NA	TRBV28	TGTGCCAGCAGTTTAGACCCCCAAACCTCCTACGAGCAGTACTTC	CASSLDPQTSYEQYF
TRBJ2-2	NA	NA	TRBV3-1	TGTGCCAGCAGCCGAAAAACTAACACCGGGGAGCTGTTTTTT	CASSRKTNTGELFF
TRBJ2-3	NA	TRBD1	TRBV27	TGTGCCAGCAGTTTATCGGGCAGGGGGTACCCAGATACGCAGTATTTT	CASSLSGRGYPDTQYF
TRBJ1-1	NA	NA	TRBV29-1	TGCAGCGTTGAAGATCGACATGTGGTCGGGAACACTGAAGCTTTCTTT	CSVEDRHVVGNTEAFF
TRBJ2-7	NA	NA	TRBV14	TGTGCCAGCAGCCATGGGACTGGCAGCTACGAGCAGTACTTC	CASSHGTGSYEQYF
TRBJ2-1	many	NA	TRBV2	TGTGCCAGCAGACCAGACAACAACAATGAGCAGTTCTTC	CASRPDNNNEQFF
TRBJ2-3	NA	TRBD2	TRBV28	TGTGCCAGTATAGCGGGCCTTAGCACAGATACGCAGTATTTT	CASIAGLSTDTQYF
TRBJ1-1	few	TRBD1	TRBV30	TGTGCCTGGAGTATACAGGGGGACACTGAAGCTTTCTTT	CAWSIQGDTEAFF
TRBJ1-5	few	TRBD1	TRBV7-9	TGTGCCAGCAGCTTGTCCGGGACAGGGAGCAATCAGCCCCAGCATTTT	CASSLSGTGSNQPQHF
TRBJ1-2	NA	NA	TRBV27	TGTGCCAGCAGTCGCGGACATTCTACTGGCTACACCTTC	CASSRGHSTGYTF
TRBJ2-7	few	TRBD2	TRBV4-2	TGTGCCAGCAGCCAAGGTTCTAGCGGGGGGTTTGAGGAGCAGTACTTC	CASSQGSSGGFEEQYF
TRBJ2-7	NA	TRBD1	TRBV12-3/TRBV12-4	TGTGCCAGCAACACAGGGGGATTTTCCTACGAGCAGTACTTC	CASNTGGFSYEQYF
TRBJ1-1	NA	NA	TRBV11-2	TGTGCCAGCAGCCCACCCTCGGGCACTGAAGCTTTCTTT	CASSPPSGTEAFF
TRBJ1-2	few	NA	TRBV11-2	TGTGCCAGCAGCCTTGCTCGGGGGGCCCACACCTTC	CASSLARGAHTF
TRBJ2-3	few	NA	TRBV25-1	TGTGCCAGCAGTGATGTGGCCTACACAGATACGCAGTATTTT	CASSDVAYTDTQYF
TRBJ2-5	few	TRBD2	TRBV6-5	TGTGCCAGCAAAATTACGGCGCTAGCGGGAGGCAAAGAGACCCAGTACTTC	CASKITALAGGKETQYF
TRBJ1-4	few	TRBD1	TRBV12-3/TRBV12-4	TGTGCCAGCAGCTCCCGGTCGACAGGGGATGAAAAACTGTTTTTT	CASSSRSTGDEKLFF
TRBJ1-4	many	NA	TRBV5-1	TGCGCCAGCAGCTTAGGACGGGAGAATGAAAAACTGTTTTTT	CASSLGRENEKLFF
TRBJ2-7	NA	TRBD1	TRBV7-8	TGTGCCAGCAGCCCGACAGGGGAAGAGCAGTACTTC	CASSPTGEEQYF
TRBJ2-7	many	TRBD2	TRBV28	TGTGCCAGCAGTCGACTAGCGGGGTCCTACGAGCAGTACTTC	CASSRLAGSYEQYF
TRBJ2-3	NA	NA	TRBV9	TGTGCCAGCAGCGTTGGGCTAGGGGCAGATACGCAGTATTTT	CASSVGLGADTQYF
TRBJ2-3	few	NA	TRBV6-5	TGTGCCAGCAGTTACTCTGGGACCAACGGGGATACGCAGTATTTT	CASSYSGTNGDTQYF
TRBJ1-4	few	NA	TRBV7-9	TGTGCCAGCAGCTTAGAAAGGCAGGGAAACGAAAAACTGTTTTTT	CASSLERQGNEKLFF
TRBJ2-1	few	NA	TRBV20-1	TGCAGTGCTAGGAAGTTATCTAGCTCCTACAATGAGCAGTTCTTC	CSARKLSSSYNEQFF
TRBJ2-4	few	TRBD1	TRBV28	TGTGCCAGCAGGTTCCCGGGACAGGGGAAAAACATTCAGTACTTC	CASRFPGQGKNIQYF
TRBJ2-2	many	NA	TRBV18	TGTGCCAGCTCACGGATAACAGGGCTCGCGGTCGGGGAGCTGTTTTTT	CASSRITGLAVGELFF
TRBJ2-1	many	NA	TRBV28	TGTGCCAGCAGTGCAACCGGGACAGAGCAGTTCTTC	CASSATGTEQFF
TRBJ2-7	NA	NA	TRBV27	TGTGCCAGCAGTACCTCCTACGAGCAGTACTTC	CASSTSYEQYF
TRBJ2-1	NA	NA	TRBV14	TGTGCCAGCAGCCAAGATCGGCCGGGACTCCGCCGTTCGGAGCAGTTCTTC	CASSQDRPGLRRSEQFF
TRBJ2-1	NA	NA	TRBV6-1	TGTGCCAGCAGACTTGAGGGCTATGAGCAGTTCTTC	CASRLEGYEQFF
TRBJ2-4	many	NA	TRBV11-2	TGTGCCAGCAGCGGGCTGCTAGCCAAAAACATTCAGTACTTC	CASSGLLAKNIQYF
TRBJ2-3	many	NA	TRBV4-3	TGCGCCAGCAGCCAAGCAAGACTCGCCGACAACACAGATACGCAGTATTTT	CASSQARLADNTDTQYF
TRBJ2-2	NA	NA	TRBV7-9	TGTGCCAGCAGCCAGAATGACTGGCGGTCGGCCGGGGAGCTGTTTTTT	CASSQNDWRSAGELFF
TRBJ2-1	few	TRBD2	TRBV5-4	TGTGCCAGCAGCCCCCTAGCGGGAGACTACAATGAGCAGTTCTTC	CASSPLAGDYNEQFF
TRBJ2-2	NA	NA	TRBV5-6	TGTGCCAGCAGCTTGTTGGGGTCCGGGGAGCTGTTTTTT	CASSLLGSGELFF
TRBJ1-6	few	NA	TRBV28	TGTGCCAGCAGTTTATCGGGGGCCAATTCACCCCTCCACTTT	CASSLSGANSPLHF
TRBJ2-7	NA	TRBD2	TRBV5-4	TGTGCCAGCAGCCCGGGCGGGAGCGGGGGCCTGAACGAGCAGTACTTC	CASSPGGSGGLNEQYF
TRBJ1-6	NA	TRBD1	TRBV28	TGTGCCAGCAGTTTAGGACAGGGAGATTCACCCCTCCACTTT	CASSLGQGDSPLHF
TRBJ1-4	many	NA	TRBV2	TGTGCCAGCAGTGAACGGGGGGTTGCGACTAATGAAAAACTGTTTTTT	CASSERGVATNEKLFF
TRBJ2-1	many	NA	TRBV7-9	TGTGCCAGCAGCTTAGAGGGGGAGCCGTACAATGAGCAGTTCTTC	CASSLEGEPYNEQFF
TRBJ1-2	NA	NA	TRBV11-2	TGTGCCAGCAGCTATTACTCTAACTATGGCTACACCTTC	CASSYYSNYGYTF
TRBJ2-1	many	NA	TRBV2	TGTGCCGCTTGGGGGGTCAACAATGAGCAGTTCTTC	CAAWGVNNEQFF
TRBJ2-2	NA	NA	TRBV5-5	TGTGCCAGCAGCTTCTCGGAGCGAAGTCCCGGGGAGCTGTTTTTT	CASSFSERSPGELFF